This is a list of T cell receptor beta chains from one sample in a study of breast tumors, draining lymph nodes, adjacent tissues. TCRdb analysed the multiplex PCR reads with MiXCR anew, one entry per CDR3 protein. The repertoire holds 50,000 to 85,000 distinct CDR3 sequences, with 40% to 55% as singletons. The sequenced material came from breast tumor tissue. Every receptor here comes from a female donor with breast cancer. Some clones in this sample may be carry-over from other donors' samples. CDR3s include the opening cysteine and the closing phenylalanine or tryptophan. The order of the fields is V gene, J gene, clone size, D gene, CDR3 protein, CDR3 DNA. A D gene is named only where the DNA matches it firmly. Not every row has a clone size; where given, it reads once, few, many or a size class.

v_call: TRBV7-9
j_call: TRBJ1-6
clone_size: NA
d_call: NA
cdr3_aa: CASSLDLGVNSPLHF
cdr3_nt: TGTGCCAGCAGCTTAGACCTGGGGGTTAATTCACCCCTCCACTTT

v_call: TRBV19
j_call: TRBJ1-6
clone_size: few
d_call: NA
cdr3_aa: CASGTHGQNSPLHF
cdr3_nt: TGTGCCAGTGGTACTCACGGCCAGAATTCACCCCTCCACTTT

v_call: TRBV9
j_call: TRBJ1-2
clone_size: NA
d_call: NA
cdr3_aa: CASSFTGNYGYAF
cdr3_nt: TGTGCCAGCAGCTTCACAGGGAACTATGGCTACGCCTTC

v_call: TRBV7-2
j_call: TRBJ1-6
clone_size: medium-sized
d_call: NA
cdr3_aa: CASSSSGVRGSPLHF
cdr3_nt: TGTGCCAGCAGCTCCTCCGGGGTAAGGGGATCACCCCTCCACTTT

v_call: TRBV6-6
j_call: TRBJ1-1
clone_size: once
d_call: TRBD1
cdr3_aa: CASILGQGTEAFF
cdr3_nt: TGTGCCAGCATTCTCGGACAGGGAACTGAAGCTTTCTTT

v_call: TRBV10-3
j_call: TRBJ1-5
clone_size: medium-sized
d_call: NA
cdr3_aa: CAISESSGRTQPQHF
cdr3_nt: TGTGCCATCAGTGAGTCTTCAGGGAGGACTCAGCCCCAGCATTTT

v_call: TRBV20-1
j_call: TRBJ1-6
clone_size: once
d_call: NA
cdr3_aa: CSAMAGAGFSPLHF
cdr3_nt: TGCAGTGCTATGGCAGGGGCGGGTTTCTCACCCCTCCACTTT

v_call: TRBV7-9
j_call: TRBJ2-1
clone_size: many
d_call: TRBD2
cdr3_aa: CASSDTAGGNNEQFF
cdr3_nt: TGTGCCAGCAGCGACACAGCGGGGGGCAACAATGAGCAGTTCTTC

v_call: TRBV10-2
j_call: TRBJ2-3
clone_size: NA
d_call: TRBD2
cdr3_aa: CASSESSAGGDTQYF
cdr3_nt: TGCGCCAGCAGTGAGTCTTCTGCGGGAGGTGATACGCAGTATTTT

v_call: TRBV4-2
j_call: TRBJ1-1
clone_size: NA
d_call: NA
cdr3_aa: CASSQGGMNTEAFF
cdr3_nt: TGTGCCAGCAGCCAAGGTGGGATGAACACTGAAGCTTTCTTT

v_call: TRBV19
j_call: TRBJ2-3
clone_size: NA
d_call: NA
cdr3_aa: CASSWSDHSNQPQYF
cdr3_nt: TGTGCCAGTAGCTGGTCGGACCATAGCAATCAGCCCCAGTATTTT

v_call: TRBV24-1
j_call: TRBJ2-3
clone_size: NA
d_call: TRBD2
cdr3_aa: CATSPAGGASTQYF
cdr3_nt: TGTGCCACCAGCCCTGCGGGGGGAGCAAGCACGCAGTATTTT

v_call: TRBV9
j_call: TRBJ1-2
clone_size: NA
d_call: NA
cdr3_aa: CASSVGVSSGNTF
cdr3_nt: TGTGCCAGCAGCGTAGGTGTCAGCTCTGGAAACACCTTC

v_call: TRBV11-3
j_call: TRBJ2-5
clone_size: NA
d_call: TRBD2
cdr3_aa: CASSLRGGRETQYF
cdr3_nt: TGTGCCAGCAGCTTAAGGGGAGGGCGGGAGACCCAGTACTTC

v_call: TRBV20-1
j_call: TRBJ1-5
clone_size: many
d_call: TRBD1
cdr3_aa: CSASVGTGQYQPQHF
cdr3_nt: TGCAGTGCCTCCGTCGGGACAGGGCAGTATCAGCCCCAGCATTTT

v_call: TRBV2
j_call: TRBJ1-2
clone_size: many
d_call: NA
cdr3_aa: CASVETRGGYTF
cdr3_nt: TGTGCCAGCGTGGAGACGCGGGGAGGCTACACCTTC

v_call: TRBV6-5
j_call: TRBJ1-5
clone_size: NA
d_call: NA
cdr3_aa: CASSWGQPQHF
cdr3_nt: TGTGCCAGCAGTTGGGGACAGCCCCAGCATTTT

v_call: TRBV28
j_call: TRBJ1-3
clone_size: NA
d_call: NA
cdr3_aa: CASSLYGVLDSGDTIYF
cdr3_nt: TGTGCCAGCAGTTTATACGGGGTTTTAGATTCTGGAGACACCATATATTTT

v_call: TRBV7-9
j_call: TRBJ1-5
clone_size: NA
d_call: NA
cdr3_aa: CASSLATGYASNQPQHF
cdr3_nt: TGTGCCAGCAGCTTAGCTACAGGCTATGCCAGCAACCAGCCCCAGCATTTT

v_call: TRBV12-3/TRBV12-4
j_call: TRBJ2-5
clone_size: NA
d_call: NA
cdr3_aa: CASSPQSGPTSGAQYF
cdr3_nt: TGTGCCAGCAGTCCCCAGTCCGGGCCGACCTCTGGGGCCCAGTACTTC

v_call: TRBV19
j_call: TRBJ2-3
clone_size: many
d_call: TRBD2
cdr3_aa: CASNPSGPADTQYF
cdr3_nt: TGTGCCAGTAATCCTAGCGGGCCTGCAGATACGCAGTATTTT

v_call: TRBV5-1
j_call: TRBJ2-5
clone_size: many
d_call: TRBD2
cdr3_aa: CATRARGLAEETQYF
cdr3_nt: TGCGCCACCCGGGCTCGAGGACTAGCGGAAGAGACCCAGTACTTC

v_call: TRBV5-1
j_call: TRBJ1-4
clone_size: many
d_call: NA
cdr3_aa: CASSLGGLLEKLFF
cdr3_nt: TGCGCCAGCAGCTTGGGGGGGCTCTTGGAAAAACTGTTTTTT

v_call: TRBV10-3
j_call: TRBJ2-7
clone_size: many
d_call: NA
cdr3_aa: CAISAVRGEQYF
cdr3_nt: TGTGCCATCAGCGCCGTCCGGGGAGAGCAGTACTTC

v_call: TRBV6-2/TRBV6-3
j_call: TRBJ1-2
clone_size: many
d_call: NA
cdr3_aa: CASSYPPEDYGYTF
cdr3_nt: TGTGCCAGCAGTTACCCACCCGAGGACTATGGCTACACCTTC

v_call: TRBV20-1
j_call: TRBJ2-2
clone_size: many
d_call: TRBD1
cdr3_aa: CSGTGGPGELFF
cdr3_nt: TGCAGTGGAACAGGGGGTCCCGGGGAGCTGTTTTTT

v_call: TRBV6-5
j_call: TRBJ2-3
clone_size: many
d_call: TRBD1
cdr3_aa: CASTPPPGQGRDTQYF
cdr3_nt: TGTGCCAGCACACCCCCCCCGGGACAGGGGAGGGATACGCAGTATTTT

v_call: TRBV24-1
j_call: TRBJ2-3
clone_size: NA
d_call: NA
cdr3_aa: CATSVHSGAGITDTQYF
cdr3_nt: TGTGCCACCAGTGTCCATTCTGGGGCGGGGATCACAGATACGCAGTATTTT

v_call: TRBV12-3/TRBV12-4
j_call: TRBJ2-1
clone_size: many
d_call: NA
cdr3_aa: CASRPDRLNEQFF
cdr3_nt: TGTGCCAGCCGACCGGACAGACTCAATGAGCAGTTCTTC

v_call: TRBV6-1
j_call: TRBJ1-5
clone_size: NA
d_call: NA
cdr3_aa: CASSQPGRPPLNQPQHF
cdr3_nt: TGTGCCAGCAGTCAACCGGGACGGCCGCCCTTGAATCAGCCCCAGCATTTT

v_call: TRBV3-2
j_call: TRBJ1-3
clone_size: many
d_call: NA
cdr3_aa: CASSQEYSGTWSGNTIYF
cdr3_nt: TGTGCCAGCAGCCAAGAGTACTCAGGGACATGGTCCGGAAACACCATATATTTT